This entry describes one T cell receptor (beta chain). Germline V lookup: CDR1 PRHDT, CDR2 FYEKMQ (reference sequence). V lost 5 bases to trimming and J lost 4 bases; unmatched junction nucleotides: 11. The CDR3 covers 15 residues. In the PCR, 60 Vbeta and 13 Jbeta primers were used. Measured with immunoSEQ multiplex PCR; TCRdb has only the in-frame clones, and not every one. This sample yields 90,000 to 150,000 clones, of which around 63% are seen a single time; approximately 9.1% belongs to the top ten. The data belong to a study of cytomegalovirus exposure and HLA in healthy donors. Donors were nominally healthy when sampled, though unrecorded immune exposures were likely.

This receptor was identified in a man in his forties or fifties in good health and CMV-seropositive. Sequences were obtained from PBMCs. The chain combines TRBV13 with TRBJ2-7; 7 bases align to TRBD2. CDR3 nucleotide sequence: TGTGCCAGCAGCGCAGCGGGACTTATAGGGTACGAGCAGTACTTC. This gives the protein CASSAAGLIGYEQYF. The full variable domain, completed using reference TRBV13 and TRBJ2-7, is AAGVIQSPRHLIKEKRETATLKCYPIPRHDTVYWYQQGPGQDPQFLISFYEKMQSDKGSIPDRFSAQQFSDYHSELNMSSLELGDSALYFCASSAAGLIGYEQYFGPGTRLTVT.